This T cell receptor (beta chain) was sequenced for a study of molecular identifiers for immune sequencing clone quantification. Points from the study as a whole: Clones above 20 RNA copies contained over 97% of effector molecules but under 1% of naive ones. Detectable among more than 800,000 naive cells, according to reports, was Jurkat TCR RNA spiked in from one cell.

In the sort, naive CD8 T cells were defined as CD8+CD4-CCR7+CD45RA+. V lost 0 bases to trimming and J lost 2 bases, with 11 bases between them. Looked up from germline, CDR1 is ENHRY and CDR2 is SYGVKD. This CDR3 spans 15 amino acids. There are many counts of this clonotype. The antigen is undetermined. With listed TCR primers and previously described methods, bulk TCR libraries were prepared. TCRdb reprocessed the PCR reads via MiXCR and lists one record per CDR3 protein. The sample consists of roughly 90,000 distinct CDR3 sequences, more than 20% of them appearing once. Sequenced material: naive CD8+ T cells from blood, with Jurkat cell RNA spiked in. The subset was: FACS-sorted CD8+CD4-CCR7+CD45RA+ naive T cells. The chain joins TRBV10-3 to TRBJ2-7; possible D gene TRBD2, 6 bases. The source is a human donor in good health. Some libraries in this study had Jurkat cell RNA spiked in. CDR3 coding DNA: TGTGCCATCAGTGAGTCGGAGGGTTTGGCCTACGAGCAGTACTTC. It specifies CAISESEGLAYEQYF.